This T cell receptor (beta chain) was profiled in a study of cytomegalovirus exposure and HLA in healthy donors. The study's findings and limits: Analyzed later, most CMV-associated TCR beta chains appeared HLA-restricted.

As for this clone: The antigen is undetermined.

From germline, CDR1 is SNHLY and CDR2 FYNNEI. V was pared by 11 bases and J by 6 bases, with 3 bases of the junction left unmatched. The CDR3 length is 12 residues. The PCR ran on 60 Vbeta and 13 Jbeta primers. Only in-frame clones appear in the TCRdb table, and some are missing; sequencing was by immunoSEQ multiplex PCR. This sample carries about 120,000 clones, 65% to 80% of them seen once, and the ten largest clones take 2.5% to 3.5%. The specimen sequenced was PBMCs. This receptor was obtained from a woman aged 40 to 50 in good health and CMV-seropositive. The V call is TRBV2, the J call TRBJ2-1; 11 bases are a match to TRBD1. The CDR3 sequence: CAGGTGGNEQFF. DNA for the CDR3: TGTGCCGGAGGGACAGGGGGCAATGAGCAGTTCTTC.